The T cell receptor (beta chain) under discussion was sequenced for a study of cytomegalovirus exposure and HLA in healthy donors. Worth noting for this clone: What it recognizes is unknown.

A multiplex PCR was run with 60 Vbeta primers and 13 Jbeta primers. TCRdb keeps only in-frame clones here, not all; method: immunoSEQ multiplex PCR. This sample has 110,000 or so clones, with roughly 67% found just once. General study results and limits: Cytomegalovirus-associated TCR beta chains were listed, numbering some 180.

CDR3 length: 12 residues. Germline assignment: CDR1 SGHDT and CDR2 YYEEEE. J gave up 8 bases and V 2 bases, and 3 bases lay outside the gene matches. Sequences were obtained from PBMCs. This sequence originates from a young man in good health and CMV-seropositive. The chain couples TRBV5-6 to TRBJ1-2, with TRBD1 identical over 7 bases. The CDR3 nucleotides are TGTGCCAGCAGCTTACAGGGGTTGGGCTACACCTTC. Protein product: CASSLQGLGYTF.